The source of this T cell receptor (beta chain) is a study of OX40 agonist ivuxolimab in advanced cancers. Study as a whole: Prior therapy, whether anti-PD-1, anti-PD-L1 or anti-CTLA-4, was allowed, and less than 45% had some. The study reported partial responses in three patients: one hepatocellular carcinoma, two cutaneous melanoma. Whole-study results and caveats: Both blood CD4+ and CD8+ T cells showed clonal growth by week 6 at 0.1 to 3.0 mg/kg.

CDR1 SQVTM and CDR2 ANQGSEA come from the germline V gene. CDR3 length: 12 amino acids. V dropped 8 bases and J dropped 3; count of bases not matched to a gene: 7. Sequencing was performed with immunoSEQ multiplex PCR; in TCRdb, only in-frame clones are kept and a portion is missing. The sample has roughly 38,000 clones, approximately 82% seen once. Points on this clone: What it binds is unknown.

V gene TRBV29-1 combines with J gene TRBJ2-7; 7 positions match TRBD2. This sequence was found in an adult with an advanced solid tumor such as melanoma, head and neck, liver or kidney cancer. The source was CD4+ or CD8+ T cells sorted from blood, collected in a trial of the OX40 agonist ivuxolimab. CDR3 amino acids: CSTREGHYEQYF. The DNA for the CDR3 is TGCAGCACCAGGGAGGGCCACTACGAGCAGTACTTC.